This entry lists 20 T cell receptor beta chains sequenced from one sample in a study of cytomegalovirus exposure and HLA in healthy donors. With 60 Vbeta and 13 Jbeta primers, the PCR was carried out. Sequenced by immunoSEQ multiplex PCR; TCRdb stores in-frame clones only, minus some. The sample lists 140,000 to 150,000 clones, about 80% occurring once. Sequencing was carried out using PBMCs. The receptors shown here come from a woman in her sixties or seventies in good health and CMV-seropositive.

The chain combines TRBV19 with TRBJ2-1; perhaps TRBD2 as D (6 bases). Germline CDR1 is LNHDA and CDR2 is SQIVND (reference sequence). Trimming removed 8 bases from V and 6 bases from J, with 20 bases in between. The CDR3 consists of 15 residues. The CDR3 is CASSRRRDPGNEQFF. The CDR3 region has the DNA TGTGCCAGTTCGCGCCGGCGGGATCCAGGCAATGAGCAGTTCTTC.

V gene TRBV19 combines with J gene TRBJ1-1, with no clear D. With 5 bases removed from V and 2 bases from J, the gap between germline ends came to 12 bases. The CDR3 runs to 14 residues. Germline CDR1 and CDR2: LNHDA and SQIVND (reference sequence). The CDR3 loop reads CASSSRTGNTEAFF. For the CDR3, the DNA is TGTGCCAGTAGTTCAAGGACTGGTAACACTGAAGCTTTCTTT.

This clone appeared once. V gene TRBV30 combines with J gene TRBJ1-1, with 7 bases identical to TRBD1. The CDR3 totals 14 residues. Germline V gene lookup returns CDR1 GTSNPN and CDR2 SVGIG (reference sequence). V lost 4 bases, J lost 1 base, and 6 bases stayed unmatched. CDR3 coding DNA: TGTGCCTGGAATTCGGGACAGCCGAACACTGAAGCTTTCTTT. It yields the protein CAWNSGQPNTEAFF.

The chain carries TRBV7-2 and TRBJ2-7; 8 nucleotides align to TRBD2. Germline V gene sequence: CDR1 SGHTA, CDR2 FQGNSA. The CDR3 spans 15 residues. With V trimmed by 4 bases and J by 0 bases, 5 bases remained unmatched. The CDR3 protein is CASSSPGTSSYEQYF. Here the CDR3 DNA reads TGTGCCAGCAGCTCTCCCGGGACTAGCTCCTACGAGCAGTACTTC. The full variable domain, with the rest looked up from reference TRBV7-2 and TRBJ2-7, is GAGVSQSPSNKVTEKGKDVELRCDPISGHTALYWYRQSLGQGLEFLIYFQGNSAPDKSGLPSDRFSAERTGGSVSTLTIQRTQQEDSAVYLCASSSPGTSSYEQYFGPGTRLTVT.

The gene calls are TRBV7-9 and TRBJ2-1; a possible D gene is TRBD1 (6 bases). The germline V gene encodes CDR1 SEHNR and CDR2 FQNEAQ (reference sequence). The V and J ends lost 8 bases and 4 bases respectively, with 15 bases between them. The CDR3 is 14 residues long. The CDR3 protein is CASSGLTGYNEQFF. CDR3 coding DNA: TGTGCCAGCTCAGGACTGACAGGTTACAATGAGCAGTTCTTC.

On this clone itself: One end of the junction is discordant with germline, which a read error may explain. This chain connects TRBV7-7 to TRBJ2-1, with TRBD2 identical over 13 bases. Germline V lookup: CDR1 SSHAT, CDR2 FNYEAQ (reference sequence). CDR3 length: 15 amino acids. CDR3 region: CASSTGLAGADEQFF. Here the CDR3 DNA reads TGTGCTAGCAGCACCGGACTAGCGGGAGCAGATGAGCAGTTCTTC.

This clone was observed a few times. V usage is TRBV10-2 and J usage is TRBJ2-7, with a tentative D call TRBD2 (6 bases). The germline V and J ends were trimmed by 4 bases and 0 bases, with 13 bases remaining between them. This CDR3 is built from 15 residues. CDR1 and CDR2 (germline): WSHSY, SAAADI. DNA for the CDR3: TGCGCCAGCAGTGGGGGACTTCTTAGCTCCTACGAGCAGTACTTC. The encoded protein is CASSGGLLSSYEQYF.

The V gene is TRBV19, the J gene TRBJ1-1; D remains ambiguous. Between the trimmed V and J ends, which lost 7 bases and 4 bases, there was a span of 13 bases. CDR1 and CDR2 (germline): LNHDA, SQIVND (reference sequence). The CDR3 is made up of 13 amino acids. In DNA form, the CDR3 reads TGTGCCAGTAAGGTTGGAGAGGGCACTGAAGCTTTCTTT. Protein: CASKVGEGTEAFF.

The V call is TRBV18, the J call TRBJ2-1; 10 bases agree with TRBD2. V lost 6 bases and J lost 3; bases outside the gene matches: 5. The CDR3 is 15 residues long. Looked up from germline, CDR1 is KGHSH and CDR2 is LQKENI. The CDR3 spells CASSRTSGDYNEQFF. CDR3 DNA sequence: TGTGCCAGCTCCCGGACTAGCGGAGACTACAATGAGCAGTTCTTC.

The chain couples TRBV30 to TRBJ1-1; D is undetermined. The CDR3 contains 18 residues. V dropped 2 bases and J dropped 0 bases, with 22 bases sitting between them. The germline gives CDR1 GTSNPN, CDR2 SVGIG (reference sequence). The CDR3 is CAWSPSSWTHGMNTEAFF. The CDR3 DNA reads TGTGCCTGGAGTCCCAGCTCCTGGACTCATGGCATGAACACTGAAGCTTTCTTT.

The chain is built from TRBV4-2 and TRBJ2-4; no definite D call. In germline, CDR1 is LGHNA, CDR2 YNFKEQ. With 0 bases removed from V and 1 base from J, the gap between germline ends came to 13 bases. The CDR3 has 17 residues. The CDR3 reads CASSQDLAIGAKNIQYF. In DNA, the CDR3 is TGTGCCAGCAGCCAAGATCTGGCGATCGGGGCCAAAAACATTCAGTACTTC.

The chain has TRBV29-1 and TRBJ2-7, with D perhaps matching TRBD2 (7 bases). The CDR3 covers 12 residues. The V end was cut by 7 bases, the J end by 4 bases, with 14 bases between. CDR1 is SQVTM, CDR2 ANQGSEA, per germline. CDR3 amino acids: CSGGGAGYEQYF. Written as DNA, the CDR3 is TGCAGCGGAGGGGGGGCAGGGTACGAGCAGTACTTC.

The chain recombines TRBV11-2 with TRBJ2-4, with 7 nucleotides matching TRBD1. This CDR3 has 15 amino acids. Germline values: CDR1 SGHAT, CDR2 FQNNGV. J was trimmed by 4 bases and V by 9 bases; bases with no gene match: 12. CDR3 DNA sequence: TGTGCCAGTGCCCAGGGGGACGTGGAAAAAAACATTCAGTACTTC. It specifies CASAQGDVEKNIQYF.

This chain links TRBV4-3 with TRBJ2-5, with 9 bases aligning to TRBD2. Near its end, the DNA agrees better with TRBJ2-7, so the J call may be wrong. The CDR3 spans 16 residues. Germline CDR1 reads LGHNA; CDR2 reads YSLEER. In DNA form, the CDR3 reads TGCGCCAGCAGCCAAGAAAGAACTAGCGGGTACTACGAGCAGTACTTC. It specifies CASSQERTSGYYEQYF.

This clone was detected only once. The V and J genes are TRBV4-2 and TRBJ1-4; TRBD1 is a possible D gene (6 bases). The CDR3 is 15 residues long. Germline assignment: CDR1 LGHNA and CDR2 YNFKEQ. The V end lost 0 bases, the J end lost 7 bases, and 12 bases lay between the germline ends. The CDR3: CASSQDRAGAEKLFF. For the CDR3, the DNA is TGTGCCAGCAGCCAAGACAGGGCAGGGGCTGAAAAACTGTTTTTT.

The sample holds a few counts of this clone. V usage is TRBV29-1 and J usage is TRBJ1-5; weak D call: TRBD1 (5 bases). Trimming shortened V by 6 bases and J by 7 bases, and 16 bases separated the two germline ends. The CDR3 is 13 residues long. Germline CDR1 and CDR2: SQVTM and ANQGSEA. The chain's CDR3 is CSVGTSTNQPQHF. The CDR3 DNA reads as TGCAGCGTCGGGACTAGTACGAACCAGCCCCAGCATTTT.

The chain uses TRBV7-9 and TRBJ1-1; 9 positions match TRBD1. The CDR3 extends over 14 amino acids. Unmatched junction bases numbered 4, after V lost 4 bases and J lost 4 bases. Per germline, CDR1 SEHNR and CDR2 FQNEAQ (reference sequence). The DNA of the CDR3 is TGTGCCAGCAGCTCCCGACAGGGGGGCACTGAAGCTTTCTTT. Its protein product is CASSSRQGGTEAFF.

The CDR3 region is CASRFSGTGVSEQYF. The CDR3 nucleotides read TGTGCCAGCAGGTTCTCCGGGACAGGGGTTTCCGAGCAGTACTTC. The chain recombines TRBV6-5 with TRBJ2-7, with 10 bases that match TRBD1. Germline V CDR1 and CDR2: MNHEY, SVGAGI. CDR3 length: 15 residues. Trimming removed 6 bases from V and 6 bases from J; junction bases left unmatched: 11.

The chain recombines TRBV29-1 with TRBJ2-6; tentative D call: TRBD1 (5 bases). This CDR3 contains 14 residues. V lost 5 bases to trimming and J lost 4 bases, with 12 bases between them. Germline V lookup: CDR1 SQVTM, CDR2 ANQGSEA. CDR3 DNA: TGCAGCGTTTCGAACAGGACGGGGGCCAACGTCCTGACTTTC. Its protein product is CSVSNRTGANVLTF.

The chain uses TRBV27 and TRBJ2-4; tentatively, D is TRBD1 (6 bases). From germline, CDR1 is MNHEY and CDR2 SMNVEV (reference sequence). This CDR3 contains 13 residues. V dropped 2 bases and J dropped 8 bases, with 10 bases sitting between them. This CDR3 reads CASSLAGEDIQYF. The CDR3, as DNA: TGTGCCAGCAGTTTAGCAGGGGAAGACATTCAGTACTTC.